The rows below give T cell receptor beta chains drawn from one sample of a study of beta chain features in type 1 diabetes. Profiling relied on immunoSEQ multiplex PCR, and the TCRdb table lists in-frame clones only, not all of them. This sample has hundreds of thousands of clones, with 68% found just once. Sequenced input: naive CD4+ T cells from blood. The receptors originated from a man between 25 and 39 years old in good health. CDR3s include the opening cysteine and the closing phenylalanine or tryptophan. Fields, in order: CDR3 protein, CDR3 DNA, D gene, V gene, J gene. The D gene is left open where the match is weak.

CDR3: CASRRTGDSYEQYF; DNA: TGTGCCAGCAGACGGACTGGAGACTCCTACGAGCAGTACTTC; D: -; V: TRBV25-1; J: TRBJ2-7
CDR3: CAWSVGTRYEQYF; DNA: TGTGCCTGGAGTGTCGGGACCCGCTACGAGCAGTACTTC; D: -; V: TRBV30; J: TRBJ2-7
CDR3: CASSFGSAGVGADTQYF; DNA: TGTGCCAGCAGCTTTGGCTCAGCGGGAGTCGGTGCAGATACGCAGTATTTT; D: TRBD2; V: TRBV5-4; J: TRBJ2-3
CDR3: CSAGTGLGGTDTQYF; DNA: TGCAGCGCTGGGACAGGCCTCGGGGGGACAGATACGCAGTATTTT; D: -; V: TRBV29-1; J: TRBJ2-3
CDR3: CASSLDLSGANVLTF; DNA: TGTGCCAGCAGTCTCGACCTCTCTGGGGCCAACGTCCTGACTTTC; D: -; V: TRBV7-9; J: TRBJ2-6
CDR3: CASSDPTGSSGANVLTF; DNA: TGTGCCAGCAGTGACCCGACAGGGAGCTCTGGGGCCAACGTCCTGACTTTC; D: TRBD1; V: TRBV25-1; J: TRBJ2-6
CDR3: CASSARRAGALFF; DNA: TGTGCCAGCAGCGCGCGGAGGGCGGGAGCACTGTTTTTT; D: -; V: TRBV9; J: TRBJ1-4
CDR3: CSVRALNLDTQYF; DNA: TGCAGCGTGAGGGCTCTGAATTTGGATACGCAGTATTTT; D: -; V: TRBV29-1; J: TRBJ2-3
CDR3: CAWSGSGTGYTGELFF; DNA: TGTGCCTGGAGCGGCTCCGGGACAGGCTACACCGGGGAGCTGTTTTTT; D: TRBD1; V: TRBV30; J: TRBJ2-2
CDR3: CASSLIGRRNSNEQFF; DNA: TGTGCCAGCAGCTTAATTGGGAGGCGGAATAGCAATGAGCAGTTCTTC; D: -; V: TRBV7-9; J: TRBJ2-1